The 5 T cell receptor beta chains below come from one sample, sequenced in a study of OX40 agonist ivuxolimab in advanced cancers. Profiling relied on immunoSEQ multiplex PCR, and the TCRdb table lists in-frame clones only, not all of them. The repertoire holds some 87,000 clones, with over 80% as singletons. Material: CD4+ or CD8+ T cells sorted from blood, obtained in a trial of the OX40 agonist ivuxolimab. The receptors here all came from an adult with an advanced solid tumor such as melanoma, head and neck, liver or kidney cancer.

This rearrangement joins TRBV18 to TRBJ2-1, with D possibly TRBD1 on 7 matching bases. This CDR3 has 15 amino acids. Germline CDR1 and CDR2: KGHSH and LQKENI. With 3 bases removed from V and 5 bases from J, the gap between germline ends came to 14 bases. The CDR3 DNA reads as TGTGCCAGCTCACCCAGGGGGGATGGGCACAATGAGCAGTTCTTC. Protein sequence: CASSPRGDGHNEQFF.

The chain combines TRBV5-1 with TRBJ1-1, with TRBD1 identical over 9 bases. This CDR3 has 13 residues. Germline CDR1 and CDR2: SGHRS and YFSETQ. V was clipped by 7 bases and J by 6 bases; unmatched bases: 7. The CDR3 protein is CASRRDREAEAFF. The CDR3 DNA reads TGCGCCAGCCGCCGGGACAGGGAGGCTGAAGCTTTCTTT.

The genes are TRBV6-6 and TRBJ2-3, with 7 bases matching TRBD1. The CDR3 has 12 amino acids. The junction had 5 bases not matched to a gene; V was cut back by 6 bases and J by 8 bases. Germline CDR1 MNHNY, CDR2 SVGAGI (reference sequence). The CDR3 here is CASSTGQATQYF. The CDR3 bases are TGTGCCAGCAGCACCGGACAGGCTACGCAGTATTTT.

The chain has TRBV6-5 and TRBJ1-1; tentative D call: TRBD1 (5 bases). Germline V lookup: CDR1 MNHEY, CDR2 SVGAGI. The CDR3 is 14 amino acids. V shed 5 bases and J shed 0 bases, with 10 bases lying between them. Here the CDR3 DNA reads TGTGCCAGCAGTCATCGGGGGGTGAACACTGAAGCTTTCTTT. It encodes CASSHRGVNTEAFF.

The sample holds a few counts of this clone. The chain recombines TRBV19 with TRBJ2-7; D gene uncertain. The CDR3 sequence is 15 residues long. V was trimmed by 4 bases and J by 2 bases, leaving 15 bases between them. CDR1 is LNHDA and CDR2 is SQIVND in the germline V gene (reference sequence). CDR3 sequence reads: CASSSRRTGTYEQYF. DNA of the CDR3: TGTGCCAGTAGTAGTCGGCGGACCGGCACCTACGAGCAGTACTTC.